The clone carrying this TCR beta chain was detected only once. As the template, RNA transcripts were used to amplify TCR beta CDR3 regions. In the first round, RT-PCR was carried out with HTBI primers, and a multiplex PCR formed the second round. Via MiXCR, TCRdb re-called the multiplex PCR reads, giving one row per CDR3 protein. Of 650,000 to 900,000 distinct CDR3 sequences listed, around 40% are singletons. Moderate-to-severe activity, CAS ≥3, NOSPECS ≥4 and a duration under 3 months were seen in donors with ophthalmopathy. Clinical symptoms, serum thyroxine, TRAb, thyroid ultrasound and orbital computed tomography were relied on for diagnosis. The data belong to a study of Graves' ophthalmopathy and Graves' hyperthyroidism. The source material was peripheral blood. The clonotype was recovered from an adult man with Graves' ophthalmopathy.

The CDR3 region is CSVPTTANYGYTF. For the CDR3, the DNA is TGCAGCGTACCCACGACAGCTAACTATGGCTACACCTTC. The chain couples TRBV29-1 to TRBJ1-2, with a weak D call TRBD1 (5 bases). V was trimmed by 6 bases and J by 0 bases, leaving 11 bases between them. The length of the CDR3 is 13 residues. Germline lookup yields CDR1 SQVTM and CDR2 ANQGSEA.